This is a list of T cell receptor beta chains from one sample in a study of blood T cell repertoires in COVID-19. Only in-frame clones appear in the TCRdb table, and some are missing; sequencing was by immunoSEQ multiplex PCR. In the table there are approximately 34,000 clones, more than 80% of which are singletons. Sequencing input: peripheral blood. The receptors originated from a woman between 65 and 79 years old with acute or convalescent COVID-19. The conserved cysteine and the conserved F or W are not part of the CDR3 here. Fields, in order: V gene, J gene, CDR3 protein.

TRBV19,TRBJ2-1,ASSRGLAGAPQGNEQF
TRBV14,TRBJ1-5,ASSQPTRYNQPQH
TRBV6-1,TRBJ2-1,ASSEVQGANEQF
TRBV14,TRBJ1-1,ASSRGGQGFLAF
TRBV14,TRBJ2-1,ASSQGLVWDEQF
TRBV7-2,TRBJ2-7,ASSLSGGGRIGEQY
TRBV5-1,TRBJ2-7,ASSLGLAVPYEQY
TRBV7-2,TRBJ2-2,ASSLTRNTGELF
TRBV5-1,TRBJ1-1,ASSLTGDTEAF
TRBV10-2,TRBJ1-3,ASSEPDSLGNTIY
TRBV6-5,TRBJ2-3,ASSPTGATTDTQY
TRBV6-2/TRBV6-3,TRBJ2-5,ASSYPETQRSSEETQY
TRBV5-5,TRBJ2-1,ASSLPPLAGGTYNEQF
TRBV3-1/TRBV3-2,TRBJ1-2,ASSPSDSYGYT